The following is a T cell receptor (beta chain) sequence with its context. Measured with immunoSEQ multiplex PCR; TCRdb has only the in-frame clones, and not every one. Here the sample spans about 160,000 clones, roughly 81% being singletons. The sample comes from a study of blood T cell repertoires in COVID-19. About the research overall: Sites across the United States, Italy and Spain contributed samples from acute and convalescent COVID-19.

V lost 0 bases and J lost 9; bases outside the gene matches: 10. The germline V gene has CDR1 MNHEY and CDR2 SVGAGI. The CDR3 is made up of 16 amino acids. The rearrangement joins TRBV6-5 to TRBJ2-1; 8 nucleotides match TRBD2. The clonotype originates from a man aged 40-55 years with acute or convalescent COVID-19. Sequencing was carried out using peripheral blood. CDR3 sequence (DNA): TGTGCCAGCAGTTACTCTACTAGCGGCACGAGGGGTGAGCAGTTCTTC. Translating gives CASSYSTSGTRGEQFF.